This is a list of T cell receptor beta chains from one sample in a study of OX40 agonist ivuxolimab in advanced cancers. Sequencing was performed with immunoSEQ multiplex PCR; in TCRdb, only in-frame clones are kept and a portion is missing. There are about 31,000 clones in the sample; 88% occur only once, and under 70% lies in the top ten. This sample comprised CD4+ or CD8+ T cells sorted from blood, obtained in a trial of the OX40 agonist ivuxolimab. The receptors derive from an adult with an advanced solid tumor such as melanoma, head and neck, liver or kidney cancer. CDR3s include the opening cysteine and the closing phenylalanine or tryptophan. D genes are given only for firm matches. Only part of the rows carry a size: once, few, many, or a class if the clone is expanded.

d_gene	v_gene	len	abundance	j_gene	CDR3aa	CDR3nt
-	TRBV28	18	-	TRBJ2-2	CASSDCNLGGVDTGELFF	TGTGCCAGCAGTGACTGCAATCTAGGAGGCGTCGACACCGGGGAGCTGTTTTTT
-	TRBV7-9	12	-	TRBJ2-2	CASSSYTGELFF	TGTGCCAGCAGCTCATACACCGGGGAGCTGTTTTTT
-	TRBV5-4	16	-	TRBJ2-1	CASSAGGGDSYNEQFF	TGTGCCAGCAGCGCTGGGGGCGGGGACTCCTACAATGAGCAGTTCTTC
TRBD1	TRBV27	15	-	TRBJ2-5	CASRAETGALETQYF	TGTGCCAGCAGGGCGGAGACAGGGGCTTTAGAGACCCAGTACTTC
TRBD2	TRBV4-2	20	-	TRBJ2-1	CASSQVPGTSGGASYNEQFF	TGTGCCAGCAGCCAAGTCCCAGGGACTAGCGGGGGGGCCTCCTACAATGAGCAGTTCTTC
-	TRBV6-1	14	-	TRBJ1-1	CASSSFGTSTEAFF	TGTGCCAGCAGTTCCTTCGGAACGAGCACTGAAGCTTTCTTT
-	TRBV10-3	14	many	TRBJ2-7	CAISESREGYEQYF	TGTGCCATCAGTGAGTCACGAGAGGGCTACGAGCAGTACTTC
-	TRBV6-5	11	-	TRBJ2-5	CASIGGETQYF	TGTGCCAGCATTGGCGGGGAGACCCAGTACTTC
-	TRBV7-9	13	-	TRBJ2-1	CASSLNPNNEQFF	TGTGCCAGCAGCTTAAACCCTAATAATGAGCAGTTCTTC
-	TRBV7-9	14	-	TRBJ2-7	CASSLVGTQSEQYF	TGTGCCAGCAGCTTAGTCGGGACCCAGTCCGAGCAGTACTTC
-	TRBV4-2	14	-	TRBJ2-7	CASSQEEAAYEQYF	TGTGCCAGCAGCCAAGAGGAAGCGGCCTACGAGCAGTACTTC
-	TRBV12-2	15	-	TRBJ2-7	CASRYPGQGPGEQYF	TGTGCAAGTCGTTACCCCGGACAGGGGCCGGGGGAGCAGTACTTC
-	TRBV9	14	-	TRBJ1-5	CASSGEGTNQPQHF	TGTGCCAGCAGCGGGGAGGGGACCAATCAGCCCCAGCATTTT